Listed below are T cell receptor beta chains from one sample, sequenced in a study of somatic mutations in cytotoxic T cells in rheumatoid arthritis. Profiling relied on immunoSEQ multiplex PCR, and the TCRdb table lists in-frame clones only, not all of them. The data hold about 9,700 clones, with around 82% observed a single time. Sequencing was done on a sample of CD8+ T cells sorted from blood. The receptors here all came from a woman between 45 and 60 years old in good health. The CDR3 runs from the conserved cysteine through the conserved F or W. Fields, in order: D gene, V gene, J gene, CDR3 length, CDR3 protein. The D gene is left open where the match is weak.

d_call: .
v_call: TRBV5-4
j_call: TRBJ1-2
cdr3_length: 14
cdr3_aa: CPDRDNQGNYGYTF

d_call: .
v_call: TRBV7-8
j_call: TRBJ2-7
cdr3_length: 14
cdr3_aa: CASSRTAPAYEQYF

d_call: TRBD1
v_call: TRBV19
j_call: TRBJ2-3
cdr3_length: 16
cdr3_aa: CASSTHPGQGADTQYF

d_call: .
v_call: TRBV28
j_call: TRBJ1-2
cdr3_length: 15
cdr3_aa: CASSLWDTNNYGYTF

d_call: .
v_call: TRBV27
j_call: TRBJ2-3
cdr3_length: 14
cdr3_aa: CASSLIRGGDTQYF

d_call: .
v_call: TRBV4-3
j_call: TRBJ2-1
cdr3_length: 13
cdr3_aa: CASSQDIGNEQFF

d_call: .
v_call: TRBV5-4
j_call: TRBJ2-3
cdr3_length: 14
cdr3_aa: CASSFPSSTDTQYF

d_call: .
v_call: TRBV13
j_call: TRBJ2-1
cdr3_length: 16
cdr3_aa: CASSFPGLPTYNEQFF

d_call: .
v_call: TRBV27
j_call: TRBJ1-5
cdr3_length: 15
cdr3_aa: CASSLSQGNGQPQHF

d_call: TRBD2
v_call: TRBV5-1
j_call: TRBJ2-4
cdr3_length: 16
cdr3_aa: CASSPAGREAKNIQYF

d_call: .
v_call: TRBV19
j_call: TRBJ2-7
cdr3_length: 15
cdr3_aa: CASSITGGGPYEQYF

d_call: TRBD1
v_call: TRBV6-5
j_call: TRBJ1-6
cdr3_length: 14
cdr3_aa: CASKKTGSNSPLHF

d_call: TRBD1
v_call: TRBV19
j_call: .
cdr3_length: 14
cdr3_aa: CASSIGQGSYEQYF

d_call: .
v_call: TRBV7-8
j_call: TRBJ2-3
cdr3_length: 16
cdr3_aa: CASSSTQTGSTDTQYF

d_call: .
v_call: TRBV5-4
j_call: TRBJ2-2
cdr3_length: 12
cdr3_aa: CASPGDTGELFF

d_call: TRBD1
v_call: TRBV11-3
j_call: TRBJ1-2
cdr3_length: 15
cdr3_aa: CASSSSGTGDYGYTF

d_call: TRBD2
v_call: TRBV10-2
j_call: TRBJ2-1
cdr3_length: 15
cdr3_aa: CASSEASGGRNEQFF

d_call: TRBD2
v_call: TRBV30
j_call: TRBJ2-7
cdr3_length: 14
cdr3_aa: CAWSVGGLAYEQYF

d_call: .
v_call: TRBV6-4
j_call: TRBJ2-3
cdr3_length: 13
cdr3_aa: CAIAASSTDTQYF

d_call: .
v_call: TRBV30
j_call: TRBJ2-7
cdr3_length: 11
cdr3_aa: CAWSGSYEQYF

d_call: TRBD2
v_call: TRBV11-3
j_call: TRBJ2-1
cdr3_length: 17
cdr3_aa: CASSPGLAGGPHNEQFF

d_call: .
v_call: TRBV4-2
j_call: TRBJ2-1
cdr3_length: 16
cdr3_aa: CASSLLLGHIMDEQFF

d_call: TRBD1
v_call: TRBV5-6
j_call: TRBJ2-2
cdr3_length: 17
cdr3_aa: CASSLWRQGVGTGELFF

d_call: .
v_call: TRBV6-1
j_call: TRBJ2-7
cdr3_length: 15
cdr3_aa: CASSSQKPSSYEQYF

d_call: TRBD1
v_call: TRBV29-1
j_call: TRBJ2-2
cdr3_length: 16
cdr3_aa: CSVLEGEGASTGELFF

d_call: .
v_call: TRBV19
j_call: TRBJ2-3
cdr3_length: 16
cdr3_aa: CASSVPSGAGTDTQYF

d_call: .
v_call: TRBV11-2
j_call: TRBJ2-7
cdr3_length: 13
cdr3_aa: CASSLGVGAEQYF

d_call: TRBD1
v_call: TRBV9
j_call: TRBJ2-5
cdr3_length: 15
cdr3_aa: CASSVEAGGLETQYF

d_call: TRBD2
v_call: TRBV10-1
j_call: TRBJ2-1
cdr3_length: 15
cdr3_aa: CASSPLAGGTDEQFF

d_call: .
v_call: TRBV5-1
j_call: TRBJ2-7
cdr3_length: 15
cdr3_aa: CASSTGGVSSYEQYF

d_call: .
v_call: TRBV19
j_call: TRBJ1-1
cdr3_length: 13
cdr3_aa: CASSISGNAEAFF

d_call: TRBD1
v_call: TRBV18
j_call: TRBJ2-3
cdr3_length: 15
cdr3_aa: CASSQRTGNTDTQYF

d_call: TRBD1
v_call: TRBV9
j_call: TRBJ2-5
cdr3_length: 16
cdr3_aa: CASSARGTGTWGTQYF

d_call: .
v_call: TRBV9
j_call: TRBJ2-1
cdr3_length: 15
cdr3_aa: CASSVVDGSGHEQFF

d_call: .
v_call: TRBV7-8
j_call: TRBJ1-1
cdr3_length: 14
cdr3_aa: CASSPTSGETEAFF

d_call: TRBD1
v_call: TRBV27
j_call: TRBJ2-1
cdr3_length: 15
cdr3_aa: CASRHGQGDYNEQFF

d_call: .
v_call: TRBV7-9
j_call: TRBJ1-1
cdr3_length: 12
cdr3_aa: CASSLAGTEAFF

d_call: .
v_call: TRBV9
j_call: TRBJ1-3
cdr3_length: 16
cdr3_aa: CASSVSGRDSGNTIYF

d_call: TRBD1
v_call: TRBV7-9
j_call: TRBJ1-1
cdr3_length: 14
cdr3_aa: CASSLEGAGGQAFF

d_call: .
v_call: TRBV9
j_call: TRBJ2-2
cdr3_length: 16
cdr3_aa: CASSGNRGGYTGELFF

d_call: TRBD1
v_call: TRBV29-1
j_call: TRBJ1-3
cdr3_length: 15
cdr3_aa: CSVRDSKHSGNTIYF

d_call: .
v_call: TRBV7-9
j_call: TRBJ1-3
cdr3_length: 14
cdr3_aa: CASSSGISGNTIYF

d_call: .
v_call: TRBV7-3
j_call: TRBJ2-7
cdr3_length: 14
cdr3_aa: CASSIDGQSYEQYF

d_call: TRBD2
v_call: TRBV5-4
j_call: TRBJ2-1
cdr3_length: 15
cdr3_aa: CASSLLAGEYNEQFF

d_call: TRBD1
v_call: TRBV4-1
j_call: TRBJ1-6
cdr3_length: 16
cdr3_aa: CASSQGPTGGNSPLHF

d_call: .
v_call: TRBV6-4
j_call: TRBJ2-3
cdr3_length: 14
cdr3_aa: CASSEGAGADTQYF

d_call: .
v_call: TRBV6-4
j_call: TRBJ2-1
cdr3_length: 16
cdr3_aa: CASSDRAGVGYNEQFF